This TCR beta chain is from a study of naive and memory T cell subsets. CD4+ T cell IFNgamma after overnight CMV lysate exposure gave donor CMV status. Both TRBC1 and TRBC2 were covered by a beta constant-region primer of two equimolar oligonucleotides. Ligated cDNA was amplified by four rounds of PCR with nested alpha and beta constant-region primers and SP2. TCRdb reprocessed the UMI-ligation and nested PCR reads via MiXCR and lists one record per CDR3 protein. The sample carries over 110,000 distinct CDR3 sequences, more than 15% recorded once. Study outcomes and limitations: Activation and differentiation may alter RNA-based TCR counts. Naive repertoires, especially CD8, held a few larger clonotypes, possibly memory cells re-expressing CD45RA.

This clonotype was seen more than once but under ten times. The target antigen is unknown. Sequenced sample: naive CD8+ T cells from blood. This TCR was recovered from a human donor in good health.

CDR3 coding DNA: TGTGCCATCAGTGAGACCCGGTCCCCTGCCTACAATGAGCAGTTCTTC. Its protein product is CAISETRSPAYNEQFF. The V call is TRBV10-3, the J call TRBJ2-1; D unresolved. Germline CDR1 ENHRY, CDR2 SYGVKD. This CDR3 is 16 amino acids long. Between the trimmed V and J ends, which lost 2 bases and 2 bases, there was a span of 13 bases.